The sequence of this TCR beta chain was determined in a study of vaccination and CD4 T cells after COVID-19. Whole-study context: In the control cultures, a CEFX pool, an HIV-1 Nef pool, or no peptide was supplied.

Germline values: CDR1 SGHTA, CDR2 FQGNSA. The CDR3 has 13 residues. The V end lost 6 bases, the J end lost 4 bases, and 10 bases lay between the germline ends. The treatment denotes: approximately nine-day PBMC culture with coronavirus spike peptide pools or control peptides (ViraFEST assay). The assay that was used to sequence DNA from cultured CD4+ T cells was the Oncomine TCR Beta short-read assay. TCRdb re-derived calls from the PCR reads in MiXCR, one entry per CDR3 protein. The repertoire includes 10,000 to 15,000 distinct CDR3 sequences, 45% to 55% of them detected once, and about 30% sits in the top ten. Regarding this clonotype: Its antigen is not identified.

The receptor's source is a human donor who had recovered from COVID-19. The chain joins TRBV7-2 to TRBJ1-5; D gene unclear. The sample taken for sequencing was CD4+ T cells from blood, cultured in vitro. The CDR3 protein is CASSLIVNQPQHF. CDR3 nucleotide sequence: TGTGCCAGCAGTTTAATAGTGAATCAGCCCCAGCATTTT.